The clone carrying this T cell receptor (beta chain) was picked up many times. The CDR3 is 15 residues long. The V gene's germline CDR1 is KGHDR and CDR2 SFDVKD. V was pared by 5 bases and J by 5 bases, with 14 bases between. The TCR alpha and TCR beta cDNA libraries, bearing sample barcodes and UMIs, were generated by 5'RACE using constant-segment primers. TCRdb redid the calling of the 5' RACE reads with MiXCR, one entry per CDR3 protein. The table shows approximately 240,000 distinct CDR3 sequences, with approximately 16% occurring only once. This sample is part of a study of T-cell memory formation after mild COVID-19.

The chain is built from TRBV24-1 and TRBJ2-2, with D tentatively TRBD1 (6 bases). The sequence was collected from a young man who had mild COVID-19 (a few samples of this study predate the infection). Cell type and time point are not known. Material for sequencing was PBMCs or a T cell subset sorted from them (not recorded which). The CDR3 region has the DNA TGTGCCACCAGTGGTGTCCGGGACACAACCGGGGAGCTGTTTTTT. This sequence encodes CATSGVRDTTGELFF.